This T cell receptor beta chain was identified in a study of blood T cell repertoires in COVID-19. Whole-study context: Nucleic acid was either cDNA or gDNA, and it came from T cells, B-cell-depleted T cells, or PBMCs.

Repertoires were generated with immunoSEQ multiplex PCR, while TCRdb's copy carries only in-frame clones and drops some. Counted here are roughly 190,000 clones, 87% occurring once; the ten biggest clones make up approximately 3.3%. The CDR3 consists of 18 residues. V was clipped by 1 base and J by 3 bases, with 22 bases between them. Germline V CDR1 and CDR2: SGHNT, YYREEE (reference sequence). The TCR sequence derives from a young man with active or convalescent COVID-19. The source material was peripheral blood. The genes are TRBV5-4 and TRBJ1-2, with a tentative D call TRBD1 (5 bases). The CDR3 sequence is CASSLLRTRVSLDYGYTF. CDR3 coding DNA: TGTGCCAGCAGCTTGCTCCGGACACGGGTATCCCTAGACTATGGCTACACCTTC.